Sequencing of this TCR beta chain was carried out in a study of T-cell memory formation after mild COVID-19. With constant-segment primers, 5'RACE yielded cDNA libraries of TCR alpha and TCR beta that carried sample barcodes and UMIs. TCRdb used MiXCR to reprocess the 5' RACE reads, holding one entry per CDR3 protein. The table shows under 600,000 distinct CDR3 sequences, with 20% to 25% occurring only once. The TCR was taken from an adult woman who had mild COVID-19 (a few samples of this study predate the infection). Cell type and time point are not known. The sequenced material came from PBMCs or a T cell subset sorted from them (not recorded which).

CDR3 loop: CASTPLSLSGANVLTF. CDR3 DNA: TGTGCCAGCACCCCTCTGTCCCTATCTGGGGCCAACGTCCTGACTTTC. This chain links TRBV5-6 with TRBJ2-6; D ambiguous. Per the germline V gene, CDR1 is SGHDT and CDR2 is YYEEEE. The CDR3 has 16 amino acids. V lost 6 bases and J lost 1, with 14 bases in between.